A single sample gave rise to the 26 T cell receptor beta chains below, sequenced in a study of blood T cells in healthy people across ages. Next came a second PCR, run for roughly 6 to 11 cycles, which used a sample-barcoded 5' primer along with a J-beta primer mix. TCRdb itself ran the 5' RACE reads through MiXCR, one entry per CDR3 protein. The repertoire holds over 550,000 distinct CDR3 sequences, with about 30% as singletons. Sequencing was done on a sample of blood. The receptors derive from an elderly woman in good health.

As to this clonotype: Possible read error: a much larger clone is one base away. V gene TRBV20-1 combines with J gene TRBJ1-2, with 7 bases matching TRBD1. Germline CDR1 and CDR2: DFQATT and SNEGSKA (reference sequence). The CDR3 contains 16 residues. The CDR3 spells CSAGEQGRRNNYGYTF. In DNA form, the CDR3 reads TGCAGTGCTGGAGAACAGGGGCGCCGAAATAACTATGGCTACACCTTC.

This clonotype was found many times. The chain links TRBV7-9 to TRBJ2-5, with D unresolved. Germline CDR1 is SEHNR and CDR2 is FQNEAQ (reference sequence). Between the trimmed V and J ends, which lost 4 bases and 5 bases, there was a span of 14 bases. There are 14 residues in the CDR3. CDR3: CASSSSVRLETQYF. CDR3 in DNA: TGTGCCAGCAGCTCCTCAGTACGTTTGGAGACCCAGTACTTC. Variable domain in full (rest from reference TRBV7-9 and TRBJ2-5): DTGVSQNPRHKITKRGQNVTFRCDPISEHNRLYWYRQTLGQGPEFLTYFQNEAQLEKSRLLSDRFSAERPKGSFSTLEIQRTEQGDSAMYLCASSSSVRLETQYFGPGTRLLVL.

This clonotype was counted at least ten times. The V and J genes are TRBV4-2 and TRBJ2-1, with D possibly matching TRBD2 (5 bases). Germline-derived CDR1 and CDR2 are LGHNA and YNFKEQ. V lost 0 bases to trimming and J lost 9 bases, with 9 bases between them. The CDR3 totals 13 residues. As DNA, the CDR3 is TGTGCCAGCAGCCAAGACCGAGGGTCTGAGCAGTTCTTC. Amino acid sequence: CASSQDRGSEQFF.

The table lists this clonotype with many counts. The rearrangement uses TRBV14 and TRBJ2-1; possibly TRBD2 for D (6 bases). The germline gives CDR1 SGHDN, CDR2 FVKESK. The CDR3 spans 15 residues. With 4 bases removed from V and 7 bases from J, the gap between germline ends came to 17 bases. The CDR3 loop reads CASSRAGTRLNEQFF. CDR3 nucleotides: TGTGCCAGCAGCCGGGCCGGGACTCGGTTGAATGAGCAGTTCTTC.

This clonotype was seen only a few times. The chain employs TRBV7-2 and TRBJ1-2; 7 bases are shared with TRBD1. Germline lookup yields CDR1 SGHTA and CDR2 FQGNSA. Trimming at V came to 4 bases and at J to 4 bases, leaving 12 bases not matched to a gene. CDR3 length equals 16 residues. The CDR3 is CASSSSGTVSLYGYTF. CDR3 nucleotides: TGTGCCAGCAGCTCCTCCGGGACAGTATCCCTCTATGGCTACACCTTC.

V is TRBV4-1 and J is TRBJ1-5; D ambiguous. From germline, CDR1 is MGHRA and CDR2 YSYEKL. Trimming left V 0 bases short and J 9 bases short, with 18 bases between. The CDR3 consists of 16 residues. In DNA form, the CDR3 reads TGCGCCAGCAGCCAAGATAGGGCCCATCAGATGGGGCCCCAGCATTTT. Protein sequence: CASSQDRAHQMGPQHF.

This clonotype has only a few counts. The V call is TRBV9, the J call TRBJ2-1, with D uncertain. Trimming took off 2 bases at V and 0 bases at J, with 6 bases between the two ends. Germline CDR1 reads SGDLS; CDR2 reads YYNGEE. This CDR3 has 14 amino acids. The CDR3 here is CASSVSASYNEQFF. In DNA form, the CDR3 reads TGTGCCAGCAGCGTTTCCGCCTCCTACAATGAGCAGTTCTTC.

The chain joins TRBV20-1 to TRBJ2-1, with D perhaps TRBD2 (5 bases). The germline V and J ends were trimmed by 0 bases and 9 bases, with 15 bases remaining between them. The length of the CDR3 is 14 residues. Germline values: CDR1 DFQATT, CDR2 SNEGSKA (reference sequence). CDR3 sequence: CSAREEAGSGEQFF. The CDR3 DNA sequence: TGCAGTGCTAGAGAGGAGGCAGGTTCGGGTGAGCAGTTCTTC.

This clonotype has only a few counts. Germline is not matched at one junction end, which may reflect a read error. The chain employs TRBV5-1 and TRBJ2-5; D is tentatively TRBD1 or TRBD2 (5 bases each). The CDR3 contains 15 residues. Germline V gene lookup returns CDR1 SGHRS and CDR2 YFSETQ. CDR3: CASSLQPGPQESQYF. In nucleotides, the CDR3 is TGCGCCAGCAGCCTGCAGCCGGGACCGCAAGAGTCCCAGTACTTC.

Comment on this clonotype: This clone may be a read error of a much larger clone one base away. The chain employs TRBV4-3 and TRBJ1-1, with D possibly matching TRBD1 (5 bases). Germline-derived CDR1 and CDR2 are LGHNA and YSLEER. This CDR3 is built from 14 residues. CDR3 sequence (DNA): TGCGCCAGCAGCCAAGAAGGGGCGAACACTGGAGCTTTCTTT. It is translated as CASSQEGANTGAFF.

This rearrangement joins TRBV5-1 to TRBJ1-1; D ambiguous. This CDR3 comprises 14 residues. The ends were cut back, 2 bases at V and 3 bases at J, with 11 bases in the middle. The germline V gene has CDR1 SGHRS and CDR2 YFSETQ. CDR3 bases: TGCGCCAGCAGCTTACTGTCGGTGGACACTGAAGCTTTCTTT. Its translation: CASSLLSVDTEAFF.

The CDR3, as DNA: TGTGCCAGCCAGGGGGCTAAAAACACTGAAGCTTTCTTT. The encoded protein is CASQGAKNTEAFF. The chain carries TRBV6-5 and TRBJ1-1; 8 nucleotides agree with TRBD1. CDR1 is MNHEY and CDR2 is SVGAGI in the germline V gene. The CDR3 has 13 residues. V was pared by 8 bases and J by 2 bases, with 4 bases of the junction left unmatched.

This clonotype has a handful of counts. This sequence may be a read error, since a much larger clone differs from it by one base. The chain links TRBV9 to TRBJ2-6, with TRBD1 as a possible D gene (5 bases). Germline loops: CDR1 SGDLS, CDR2 YYNGEE. This CDR3 region has 18 residues. Deletions cut 3 bases from V and 3 bases from J, with 19 bases between. For the CDR3, the DNA is TGTGCCAGCAGCGAGCCTGGACAAGAGGTCATTGGGGCCAACGTCCTGACTTTC. Encoded protein: CASSEPGQEVIGANVLTF. Full variable domain (missing parts from reference TRBV9 and TRBJ2-6): DSGVTQTPKHLITATGQRVTLRCSPRSGDLSVYWYQQSLDQGLQFLIQYYNGEERAKGNILERFSAQQFPDLHSELNLSSLELGDSALYFCASSEPGQEVIGANVLTFGAGSRLTVL.

This clonotype has at least ten counts. The gene calls are TRBV6-1 and TRBJ1-2; 7 nucleotides line up with TRBD1. This CDR3 contains 13 residues. Trimming removed 6 bases from V and 7 bases from J; junction bases left unmatched: 8. CDR1 and CDR2 (germline): MNHNS, SASEGT. The CDR3 here is CASSGRGTGGYTF. The CDR3 DNA sequence: TGTGCCAGCAGCGGCAGGGGGACGGGTGGCTACACCTTC.

In its sample, this clonotype was seen many times. This sequence joins TRBV5-4 and TRBJ2-7; TRBD1 agrees at 8 bases. This CDR3 comprises 13 residues. CDR1 SGHNT and CDR2 YYREEE come from the germline V gene (reference sequence). The V segment lost 7 bases and the J segment 0 bases; nucleotides outside the gene matches: 3. The DNA of the CDR3 is TGTGCCAGCCGGGGACAGGTCTCCTACGAGCAGTACTTC. Encoded protein: CASRGQVSYEQYF.

This clonotype was picked up many times. This chain joins TRBV29-1 and TRBJ1-1; D is uncertain. The length of the CDR3 is 12 residues. Germline V CDR1 and CDR2: SQVTM, ANQGSEA. Trimming cost V 7 bases and J 1 base, with 10 bases left between them. CDR3 protein: CSALTSNTEAFF. The CDR3 DNA is TGCAGCGCGTTGACTTCGAACACTGAAGCTTTCTTT.

Comments on this clonotype: A read error may explain this, as a much larger clone is one base away. The chain carries TRBV20-1 and TRBJ2-7; 7 bases align to TRBD2. V lost 8 bases and J lost 7; bases outside the gene matches: 17. The CDR3 is 14 residues long. The V gene's germline CDR1 is DFQATT and CDR2 SNEGSKA (reference sequence). CDR3 sequence: CSTQGPSGVSEQYF. CDR3 coding DNA: TGCAGTACACAAGGGCCTAGCGGAGTGAGTGAGCAGTACTTC.

This chain uses TRBV30 with TRBJ2-1; 10 bases align to TRBD2. Looked up from germline, CDR1 is GTSNPN and CDR2 is SVGIG (reference sequence). Trimming at V came to 1 base and at J to 12 bases, leaving 9 bases not matched to a gene. The CDR3 runs to 14 residues. In DNA, the CDR3 is TGTGCCTGGAGTGGGACTAGCGGAAGAGTTAGGCAGTTCTTC. Translated: CAWSGTSGRVRQFF.

The sample holds many counts of this clonotype. The V and J genes are TRBV7-9 and TRBJ1-2; D unresolved. Germline assignment: CDR1 SEHNR and CDR2 FQNEAQ (reference sequence). This CDR3 region has 14 residues. Trimming left V 0 bases short and J 2 bases short, with 7 bases between. CDR3: CASSLAQMNYGYTF. CDR3 coding DNA: TGTGCCAGCAGCTTAGCTCAGATGAACTATGGCTACACCTTC.

J is TRBJ1-5 and V is TRBV28; possibly TRBD1 for D (5 bases). This CDR3 has 15 amino acids. Per the germline V gene, CDR1 is MDHEN and CDR2 is SYDVKM. Trimming removed 8 bases at V and 7 bases at J, with 21 bases between. The CDR3 here is CASLGTAARGQPQHF. As DNA, the CDR3 is TGTGCCAGCTTGGGGACGGCAGCCCGCGGCCAGCCCCAGCATTTT.

On this clonotype: This could be a read error, since a much larger clone is one nucleotide away. The conserved final phenylalanine or tryptophan is absent from the CDR3, which likely points to a read error. The chain combines TRBV19 with TRBJ2-5; the match to TRBD1 covers 9 bases. The tail of the sequence fits TRBJ2-4 better, so the J call may be wrong. This CDR3 has 17 residues. CDR1 LNHDA and CDR2 SQIVND come from the germline V gene (reference sequence). The CDR3 DNA reads as TGTGCCAGTAGTATACCGCACAGGGGGCGGACAGGGAACATTCAGTACGTC. Its protein product is CASSIPHRGRTGNIQYV.

This clonotype was observed many times. The rearrangement joins TRBV20-1 to TRBJ1-6, with TRBD1 matching 9 bases. This CDR3 has 15 amino acids. With 4 bases clipped from V and 7 bases from J, the junction kept 8 bases outside the gene matches. CDR1 DFQATT and CDR2 SNEGSKA come from the germline V gene (reference sequence). In DNA form, the CDR3 reads TGCAGTGCTACTCGCGGACAGGGGTGGAATTCACCCCTCCACTTT. It encodes CSATRGQGWNSPLHF.

This clonotype showed up just a few times. This chain joins TRBV20-1 and TRBJ1-1; 8 bases agree with TRBD1. CDR1 is DFQATT, CDR2 SNEGSKA, per germline (reference sequence). Trimming removed 7 bases from V and 4 bases from J; junction bases left unmatched: 17. This CDR3 has 16 amino acids. The CDR3 region is CSVTVPRTGSLTEAFF. The CDR3 nucleotides read TGCAGTGTTACTGTTCCCCGGACAGGGTCTCTCACTGAAGCTTTCTTT.

At least ten counts were recorded for this clonotype. The chain uses TRBV6-2 or TRBV6-3 and TRBJ2-1, with D unresolved. The CDR3 contains 15 residues. CDR1 and CDR2 (germline): MNHEY, SVGEGT. V was shortened by 5 bases and J by 6 bases, with 17 bases between the two germline ends. CDR3 in DNA: TGTGCCAGCAGTATCGGACCCGGACGTGTCAATGAGCAGTTCTTC. It encodes CASSIGPGRVNEQFF.

This clonotype was detected many times. The CDR3 DNA is TGTGCCAGCAGCACACGAGACCTGGAGACCCAGTACTTC. Protein product: CASSTRDLETQYF. The chain employs TRBV5-6 and TRBJ2-5; D is ambiguous. The V end was cut by 4 bases, the J end by 5 bases, with 12 bases between. This CDR3 region has 13 residues. Germline V CDR1 and CDR2: SGHDT, YYEEEE. The full variable domain, rest sourced from reference TRBV5-6 and TRBJ2-5, is DAGVTQSPTHLIKTRGQQVTLRCSPKSGHDTVSWYQQALGQGPQFIFQYYEEEERQRGNFPDRFSGHQFPNYSSELNVNALLLGDSALYLCASSTRDLETQYFGPGTRLLVL.

Only a few counts were recorded for this clonotype. A junction boundary mismatches the germline segment, possibly from a read error. The chain combines TRBV7-9 with TRBJ1-2, with 9 bases identical to TRBD1. The CDR3 consists of 15 residues. CDR1 and CDR2 (germline): SEHNR, FQNEAQ (reference sequence). CDR3 residues: CAGSPDRDRAVSYTF. The CDR3 bases are TGTGCCGGCAGCCCAGACCGGGACAGGGCAGTCAGCTACACCTTC.